The clone carrying this TCR beta chain occurred a few times. Its specificity is not known. Trimming at V came to 3 bases and at J to 5 bases, leaving 8 bases not matched to a gene. The length of the CDR3 is 15 residues. CDR1 is MGHRA, CDR2 YSYEKL, per germline. Built from TCR beta cDNA, the libraries had unique molecular identifiers in them. MiXCR, applied by TCRdb to the PCR reads, yields one record per CDR3 protein. The sample consists of 600,000 to 700,000 distinct CDR3 sequences, more than 50% of them appearing once. The data belong to a study of post-analysis software for immune sequencing data. Whole-study findings and limits: Patients used about 5 TRBV segments, including TRBV5-6, TRBV5-1 and TRBV20-1, more often than controls.

This TCR derives from a girl aged 2 to 9 with multiple sclerosis. The chain uses TRBV4-1 and TRBJ2-7, with 9 bases that match TRBD1. The sequencing sample was made of blood. The CDR3 reads CASSHPGTGFHEQYF. For the CDR3, the DNA is TGCGCCAGCAGCCATCCCGGGACAGGGTTCCACGAGCAGTACTTC.